Following are 14 T cell receptor beta chains from one sample sequenced in a study of cytomegalovirus exposure and HLA in healthy donors. Primers for the PCR totalled 60 Vbeta and 13 Jbeta. The repertoire was sequenced with immunoSEQ multiplex PCR; TCRdb's copy has only in-frame clones and lacks some. The sample consists of 130,000 to 150,000 clones, 73% of them appearing once. Sample: PBMCs. The source of these receptors is a human donor in good health.

The gene calls are TRBV2 and TRBJ1-2; 11 bases agree with TRBD1. The V gene's germline CDR1 is SNHLY and CDR2 FYNNEI. This CDR3 has 16 residues. The J segment lost 4 bases and the V segment lost 8 bases, leaving 12 bases of the junction unmatched. Here the CDR3 DNA reads TGTGCCAGCCTATCTAGGACAGGGGGCTATCGCTATGGCTACACCTTC. Its protein product is CASLSRTGGYRYGYTF. The full variable domain, rest sourced from reference TRBV2 and TRBJ1-2, is EPEVTQTPSHQVTQMGQEVILRCVPISNHLYFYWYRQILGQKVEFLVSFYNNEISEKSEIFDDQFSVERPDGSNFTLKIRSTKLEDSAMYFCASLSRTGGYRYGYTFGSGTRLTVV.

The V gene is TRBV18, the J gene TRBJ2-6; TRBD1 matches at 8 bases. The CDR3 has 17 amino acids. From germline, CDR1 is KGHSH and CDR2 LQKENI. The ends lost 3 bases at V and 0 bases at J; junction bases unmatched: 4. DNA of the CDR3: TGTGCCAGCTCACCCGACAGGGGAATCTCTGGGGCCAACGTCCTGACTTTC. It translates to CASSPDRGISGANVLTF.

This clone has only a few counts. This sequence joins TRBV5-1 and TRBJ2-7, with D perhaps TRBD2 (5 bases). The CDR3 has 14 residues. V was trimmed by 0 bases and J by 1 base, leaving 8 bases between them. The germline gives CDR1 SGHRS, CDR2 YFSETQ. The CDR3 sequence is CASSLVERSYEQYF. CDR3 nucleotide sequence: TGCGCCAGCAGCTTGGTTGAGCGGTCCTACGAGCAGTACTTC.

V gene TRBV7-9 combines with J gene TRBJ2-3; a weak D match, TRBD1 (6 bases). Trimming took 8 bases from V and 4 from J, leaving 13 bases between them. The CDR3 sequence is 13 residues long. Germline V gene lookup returns CDR1 SEHNR and CDR2 FQNEAQ (reference sequence). This chain's CDR3 is CASSGQSPDTQYF. DNA of the CDR3: TGTGCCAGCTCGGGACAATCCCCAGATACGCAGTATTTT.

This clone has a single count. J is TRBJ2-5 and V is TRBV7-3; D perhaps matches TRBD1 (5 bases). From germline, CDR1 is SGHTA and CDR2 FQGTGA. This CDR3 contains 14 residues. Between the trimmed V and J ends, which lost 6 bases and 4 bases, there was a span of 15 bases. The CDR3 loop reads CASSSYSRVETQYF. The CDR3 DNA reads TGTGCCAGCAGTTCTTATAGCAGGGTAGAGACCCAGTACTTC.

This chain joins TRBV10-3 and TRBJ1-2; 7 bases line up with TRBD1. The CDR3 has 16 residues. Germline V gives CDR1 ENHRY, CDR2 SYGVKD. V gave up 5 bases and J gave up 0 bases; unmatched junction bases: 9. In nucleotides, the CDR3 is TGTGCCATCAGTCCGGGACAGACCTATTCTAACTATGGCTACACCTTC. Its protein product is CAISPGQTYSNYGYTF.

This clone was counted only a few times. This sequence joins TRBV6-1 and TRBJ2-1, with D maybe TRBD2 (6 bases). The CDR3 sequence is 16 residues long. Per the germline V gene, CDR1 is MNHNS and CDR2 is SASEGT. Trimming cost V 4 bases and J 6 bases, with 19 bases left between them. The CDR3 reads CASSGETSTVGNEQFF. CDR3 bases: TGTGCCAGCAGTGGAGAGACTAGTACGGTCGGCAATGAGCAGTTCTTC.

The V and J genes are TRBV10-3 and TRBJ2-5; 12 bases agree with TRBD2. With V trimmed by 10 bases and J by 5 bases, 8 bases remained unmatched. Germline V gene sequence: CDR1 ENHRY, CDR2 SYGVKD. The CDR3 has 14 residues. The CDR3 reads CATASGGAGETQYF. The CDR3 bases are TGTGCCACCGCTAGCGGGGGGGCAGGGGAGACCCAGTACTTC.

This rearrangement joins TRBV4-2 to TRBJ2-7; 9 bases are a match to TRBD1. V was pared by 3 bases and J by 4 bases, with 7 bases of the junction left unmatched. The CDR3 spans 15 residues. Germline V gene data show CDR1 as LGHNA and CDR2 as YNFKEQ. The CDR3 is CASSQTGQGQYEQYF. DNA of the CDR3: TGTGCCAGCAGCCAGACGGGACAGGGACAATACGAGCAGTACTTC.

This clone showed up just a few times. This rearrangement joins TRBV5-6 to TRBJ2-4; perhaps TRBD1 as D (5 bases). Per the germline V gene, CDR1 is SGHDT and CDR2 is YYEEEE. With 5 bases removed from V and 8 bases from J, the gap between germline ends came to 17 bases. CDR3 size: 14 residues. CDR3 loop: CASRPGARVDIQYF. As DNA, the CDR3 is TGTGCCAGCAGGCCTGGGGCTAGAGTCGACATTCAGTACTTC.

This clone was seen only a few times. V gene TRBV18 combines with J gene TRBJ2-1, with TRBD1 matching over 8 bases. CDR1 and CDR2 (germline): KGHSH, LQKENI. The CDR3 has 14 amino acids. Trimming at V came to 5 bases and at J to 5 bases, leaving 5 bases not matched to a gene. In DNA form, the CDR3 reads TGTGCCAGCTCAGTACAGGGGGGAAACAATGAGCAGTTCTTC. Its translation is CASSVQGGNNEQFF.

The J gene is TRBJ2-7, the V gene TRBV5-1; D is possibly TRBD2 (5 bases). CDR3 length: 15 amino acids. Trimming stripped 4 bases from V and 2 bases from J, with 16 bases between. Per the germline V gene, CDR1 is SGHRS and CDR2 is YFSETQ. The CDR3 reads CASSGGDQTPYEQYF. The CDR3 nucleotides are TGCGCCAGCAGCGGAGGCGACCAAACGCCCTACGAGCAGTACTTC.

DNA for the CDR3: TGCGCCAGCAGCTTAACAGGGCTCGGGGCCAACGTCCTGACTTTC. Translating it yields CASSLTGLGANVLTF. The chain is built from TRBV5-1 and TRBJ2-6; D is perhaps TRBD1 (6 bases). CDR1 and CDR2 from the germline V gene are SGHRS and YFSETQ. Trimming cost V 2 bases and J 4 bases, with 10 bases left between them. The CDR3 loop spans 15 amino acids. Filled out from reference TRBV5-1 and TRBJ2-6, the complete variable domain reads KAGVTQTPRYLIKTRGQQVTLSCSPISGHRSVSWYQQTPGQGLQFLFEYFSETQRNKGNFPGRFSGRQFSNSRSEMNVSTLELGDSALYLCASSLTGLGANVLTFGAGSRLTVL.

This rearrangement joins TRBV27 to TRBJ1-2; D gene uncertain. V shed 5 bases and J shed 4 bases, with 11 bases lying between them. The CDR3 extends over 13 amino acids. CDR1 and CDR2 (germline): MNHEY, SMNVEV (reference sequence). CDR3 nucleotide sequence: TGTGCCAGCAGTAATCCCTACGGCTATGGCTACACCTTC. Translation gives CASSNPYGYGYTF.